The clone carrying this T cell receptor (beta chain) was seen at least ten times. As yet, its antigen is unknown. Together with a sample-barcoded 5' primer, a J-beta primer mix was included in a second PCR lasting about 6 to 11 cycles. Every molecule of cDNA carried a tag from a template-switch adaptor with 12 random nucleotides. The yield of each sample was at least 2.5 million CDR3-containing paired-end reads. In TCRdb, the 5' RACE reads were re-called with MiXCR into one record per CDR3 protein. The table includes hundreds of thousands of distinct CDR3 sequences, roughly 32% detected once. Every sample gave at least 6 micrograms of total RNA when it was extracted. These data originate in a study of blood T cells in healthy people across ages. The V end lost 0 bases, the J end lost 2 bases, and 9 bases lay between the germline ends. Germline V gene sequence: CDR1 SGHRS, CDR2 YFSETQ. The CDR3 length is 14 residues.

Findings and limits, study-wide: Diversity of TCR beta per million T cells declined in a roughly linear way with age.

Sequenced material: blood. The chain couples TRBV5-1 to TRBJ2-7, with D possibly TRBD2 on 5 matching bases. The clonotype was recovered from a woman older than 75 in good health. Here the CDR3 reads CASSLGLEAYEQYF. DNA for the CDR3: TGCGCCAGCAGCTTGGGACTGGAGGCCTACGAGCAGTACTTC.